The clone carrying this T cell receptor beta chain occurred a few times. The target antigen is unknown. The germline gives CDR1 LGHNA, CDR2 YSLEER. V gave up 5 bases and J gave up 5 bases; unmatched junction bases: 10. The CDR3 runs 17 residues. TCRdb called the 5' RACE reads again in MiXCR, with one record for every CDR3 protein. The sample carries about 660,000 distinct CDR3 sequences, more than 6.5% recorded once. This record belongs to a study of identical twins. Study-wide points: Insertions were reduced in abundant cord blood beta clonotypes but not in memory repertoires. An excess of low generation probability was shown by twin-shared out-of-frame alpha sequences. Invariant cells of the MAIT and iNKT types might have partly distorted the zero-insertion analyses.

The donor group consisted entirely of healthy Caucasians. A further study also used this sample, focusing on yellow fever vaccine responses in identical twins.

This receptor was taken from a woman younger than 35 in good health. Specimen: PBMCs. The chain couples TRBV4-3 to TRBJ2-2; 11 bases are a match to TRBD2. This CDR3 is CASSTRGLAGGTGELFF. CDR3 bases: TGCGCCAGCAGCACAAGGGGCCTAGCGGGAGGAACCGGGGAGCTGTTTTTT.